Below, 23 T cell receptor beta chains from the same sample are listed, as sequenced in a study of identifying expanded T cells in peripheral blood. Clones were sequenced by immunoSEQ multiplex PCR, and TCRdb holds only the in-frame ones, with some missing. This sample has more than 75,000 clones, with 85% to 90% found just once. Material for sequencing was blood. All receptors derive from a person aged 18 to 70 in good health.

This clone appeared a single time. The rearrangement uses TRBV29-1 and TRBJ2-3, with TRBD2 identical over 9 bases. J was trimmed by 4 bases and V by 6 bases; bases with no gene match: 14. Germline CDR1 is SQVTM and CDR2 is ANQGSEA. CDR3 length equals 16 residues. CDR3: CSVSKGGTSTPDTQYF. The DNA for the CDR3 is TGCAGCGTCTCAAAGGGAGGGACTAGCACCCCAGATACGCAGTATTTT.

The V gene is TRBV5-8, the J gene TRBJ2-3; the match to TRBD2 covers 11 bases. V gave up 7 bases and J gave up 0 bases; unmatched junction bases: 4. The CDR3 runs 15 residues. Germline V gene data show CDR1 as SGHTS and CDR2 as YDEGEE. For the CDR3, the DNA is TGTGCCAGCGTTTTAGCGGGGGGGAGCACAGATACGCAGTATTTT. It is translated as CASVLAGGSTDTQYF.

This clone has just a few counts. The rearrangement links TRBV4-1 to TRBJ1-5; 7 bases align to TRBD1. V gave up 3 bases and J gave up 0 bases; unmatched junction bases: 8. This CDR3 comprises 17 residues. CDR1 and CDR2 (germline): MGHRA, YSYEKL. CDR3 protein: CASSQYSGGSSNQPQHF. CDR3 in DNA: TGCGCCAGCAGCCAGTACTCAGGGGGGTCTAGCAATCAGCCCCAGCATTTT.

The sample holds one count of this clone. The chain uses TRBV18 and TRBJ2-1; TRBD1 agrees at 9 bases. J was trimmed by 8 bases and V by 3 bases; bases with no gene match: 5. This CDR3 spans 14 amino acids. Germline CDR1 is KGHSH and CDR2 is LQKENI. CDR3 protein: CASSPGQGGDEQFF. DNA for the CDR3: TGTGCCAGCTCACCGGGACAGGGAGGGGATGAGCAGTTCTTC.

The rearrangement joins TRBV6-5 to TRBJ1-6; possibly TRBD1 for D (5 bases). The CDR3 is made up of 13 amino acids. V was clipped by 4 bases and J by 6 bases, with 7 bases between them. Germline V lookup: CDR1 MNHEY, CDR2 SVGAGI. CDR3 sequence reads: CASSSDSNSPLHF. The CDR3 DNA follows: TGTGCCAGCAGTTCTGACAGTAATTCACCCCTCCACTTT.

This clone was counted many times. The chain recombines TRBV5-1 with TRBJ2-3, with TRBD1 as a possible D gene (6 bases). The CDR3 is 15 amino acids. The germline V and J ends were trimmed by 0 bases and 5 bases, with 13 bases remaining between them. Germline values: CDR1 SGHRS, CDR2 YFSETQ. The CDR3 loop is CASSLGTVQLDTQYF. CDR3 in DNA: TGCGCCAGCAGCTTGGGGACAGTGCAACTAGATACGCAGTATTTT.

This clone was observed a single time. This rearrangement joins TRBV29-1 to TRBJ2-7; the match to TRBD1 covers 8 bases. From germline, CDR1 is SQVTM and CDR2 ANQGSEA. The CDR3 runs to 12 residues. Germline trimming cut 6 bases from V and 3 bases from J; bases unmatched to any gene: 4. The CDR3 protein is CSVGDRHYEQYF. The CDR3 bases are TGCAGCGTCGGGGACAGGCACTACGAGCAGTACTTC.

The rearrangement links TRBV5-1 to TRBJ2-3, with 7 bases identical to TRBD1. V gave up 4 bases and J gave up 2 bases; unmatched junction bases: 13. The CDR3 runs to 17 residues. Germline CDR1 is SGHRS and CDR2 is YFSETQ. The CDR3 region has the DNA TGCGCCAGCAGCCGAACCGGACAGGCCGCCCTCACAGATACGCAGTATTTT. It codes for CASSRTGQAALTDTQYF.

This clone was counted a single time. The chain combines TRBV5-1 with TRBJ2-7; 12 bases are shared with TRBD2. The V gene's germline CDR1 is SGHRS and CDR2 YFSETQ. The CDR3 is 15 residues long. Unmatched junction bases numbered 2, after V lost 0 bases and J lost 4 bases. The CDR3 DNA follows: TGCGCCAGCAGCTTGGGTGGGACTAGCGGGTACGAGCAGTACTTC. Its protein is CASSLGGTSGYEQYF. Full variable domain (remainder filled in from reference TRBV5-1 and TRBJ2-7): KAGVTQTPRYLIKTRGQQVTLSCSPISGHRSVSWYQQTPGQGLQFLFEYFSETQRNKGNFPGRFSGRQFSNSRSEMNVSTLELGDSALYLCASSLGGTSGYEQYFGPGTRLTVT.

The chain joins TRBV5-1 to TRBJ2-3; D not resolved. The germline CDR1 and CDR2 sequences are SGHRS and YFSETQ. This CDR3 region has 12 residues. V was clipped by 5 bases and J by 13 bases, with 17 bases between them. The CDR3 loop reads CASRRDGPEEYF. The DNA for the CDR3 is TGCGCCAGCAGGAGAGACGGACCCGAAGAGTATTTT.

The V and J genes are TRBV7-9 and TRBJ2-7; D assignment may be TRBD1 or TRBD2 (5 bases each). V lost 6 bases and J 1 base, leaving 13 bases between the germline ends. The germline V gene has CDR1 SEHNR and CDR2 FQNEAQ (reference sequence). The CDR3 contains 14 residues. The CDR3 region has the DNA TGTGCCAGCAGGGTCCGGGACCTTTCCTACGAGCAGTACTTC. Its protein is CASRVRDLSYEQYF.

The J gene is TRBJ2-1, the V gene TRBV10-1; maybe TRBD1 (6 bases). The V end was cut by 9 bases, the J end by 4 bases, with 22 bases between. The CDR3 contains 16 residues. In germline, CDR1 is WNHNN, CDR2 SYGVQD (reference sequence). In DNA form, the CDR3 reads TGCGCCAGGATTAACTGGACAGCGCAACCTTACAATGAGCAGTTCTTC. Translation gives CARINWTAQPYNEQFF.

This clone was seen just once. This chain joins TRBV7-2 and TRBJ2-1; no firm D call. Trimming removed 3 bases from V and 6 bases from J, with 9 bases in between. CDR1 and CDR2 from the germline V gene are SGHTA and FQGNSA. The CDR3 extends over 13 amino acids. In DNA form, the CDR3 reads TGTGCCAGCAGCTTCGGACGAGTCAATGAGCAGTTCTTC. Translation: CASSFGRVNEQFF.

The rearrangement links TRBV5-6 to TRBJ2-3, with D perhaps TRBD2 (6 bases). V lost 4 bases, J lost 11 bases, and 14 bases lay in between. Germline V gene data show CDR1 as SGHDT and CDR2 as YYEEEE. The CDR3 is 12 residues long. The CDR3 region is CASSPGVIVQYF. CDR3 in DNA: TGTGCCAGCAGCCCGGGGGTGATTGTGCAGTATTTT.

The chain links TRBV30 to TRBJ1-6, with 7 nucleotides matching TRBD1. The trim removed 3 bases at V and 5 bases at J, leaving 4 bases unmatched. This CDR3 is built from 14 residues. CDR1 is GTSNPN and CDR2 is SVGIG in the germline V gene (reference sequence). The CDR3: CAWSPGGDNSPLHF. In DNA form, the CDR3 reads TGTGCCTGGAGCCCAGGGGGTGATAATTCACCCCTCCACTTT.

This clone was seen a handful of times. This sample also contains other DNA sequences that code for the same CDR3. The chain links TRBV5-1 to TRBJ1-6; the D gene is possibly TRBD1 (6 bases). This CDR3 is built from 14 residues. Germline CDR1 and CDR2: SGHRS and YFSETQ. Trimming stripped 1 base from V and 5 bases from J, with 7 bases between. The CDR3: CASSLPGDNSPLHF. The CDR3 nucleotides read TGCGCCAGCAGCTTGCCAGGGGATAATTCACCCCTCCACTTT.

This chain links TRBV30 with TRBJ2-2; D gene uncertain. In germline, CDR1 is GTSNPN, CDR2 SVGIG (reference sequence). V was trimmed by 0 bases and J by 6 bases, leaving 8 bases between them. The CDR3 sequence is 13 residues long. CDR3: CAWSVSIAGELFF. The CDR3 bases are TGTGCCTGGAGTGTATCTATCGCCGGGGAGCTGTTTTTT. Full variable domain (outside the CDR3, taken from reference TRBV30 and TRBJ2-2): SQTIHQWPATLVQPVGSPLSLECTVEGTSNPNLYWYRQAAGRGLQLLFYSVGIGQISSEVPQNLSASRPQDRQFILSSKKLLLSDSGFYLCAWSVSIAGELFFGEGSRLTVL.

J is TRBJ1-5 and V is TRBV18; no firm D call. In germline, CDR1 is KGHSH, CDR2 LQKENI. Trimming shortened V by 4 bases and J by 2 bases, and 18 bases separated the two germline ends. The CDR3 sequence is 17 residues long. The CDR3 nucleotides read TGTGCCAGCTCACTAATACGCCCTGGGGTTGGCAATCAGCCCCAGCATTTT. Translated, it gives CASSLIRPGVGNQPQHF.

The chain combines TRBV28 with TRBJ2-5; D might be TRBD2 (6 bases). V shed 3 bases and J shed 3 bases, with 11 bases lying between them. CDR3 size: 14 residues. The germline V gene has CDR1 MDHEN and CDR2 SYDVKM. CDR3 protein: CASSLGGIEETQYF. Written as DNA, the CDR3 is TGTGCCAGCAGTTTGGGGGGAATTGAAGAGACCCAGTACTTC.

This clone was seen repeatedly, ten times or more. The sample contains more than one DNA sequence encoding this CDR3. This chain connects TRBV7-3 to TRBJ2-2, with D unresolved. V dropped 2 bases and J dropped 6 bases, with 4 bases sitting between them. Germline-derived CDR1 and CDR2 are SGHTA and FQGTGA. CDR3 length: 12 amino acids. In DNA form, the CDR3 reads TGTGCCAGCAGCTTAGAAGCCGGGGAGCTGTTTTTT. This translates into CASSLEAGELFF.

This chain joins TRBV5-6 and TRBJ1-1, with D maybe TRBD1 (5 bases). CDR3 length equals 15 residues. Germline V lookup: CDR1 SGHDT, CDR2 YYEEEE. The ends were cut back, 4 bases at V and 6 bases at J, with 19 bases in the middle. Here the CDR3 reads CASSPDGARAPEAFF. The CDR3 DNA sequence: TGTGCCAGCAGCCCCGATGGGGCTCGGGCGCCTGAAGCTTTCTTT.

This clone showed up just once. The V call is TRBV7-8, the J call TRBJ1-4; 7 nucleotides agree with TRBD1. This CDR3 contains 15 residues. Trimming at V came to 4 bases and at J to 7 bases, leaving 9 bases not matched to a gene. Germline loops: CDR1 SGHVS, CDR2 FQNEAQ. CDR3 in DNA: TGTGCCAGCAGCTCAGGGGGGGAGTGGGGTGAAAAACTGTTTTTT. It is translated as CASSSGGEWGEKLFF.

The chain employs TRBV27 and TRBJ2-3; TRBD1 agrees at 11 bases. V shed 3 bases and J 2 bases; nucleotides not matched to a gene: 7. This CDR3 is built from 17 residues. Germline assignment: CDR1 MNHEY and CDR2 SMNVEV (reference sequence). CDR3 sequence: CASSLGLGQGATDTQYF. The CDR3 region has the DNA TGTGCCAGCAGTTTGGGCCTCGGACAGGGGGCCACAGATACGCAGTATTTT.